The present TCR beta chain was sequenced within a study of T cells in Graves' hyperthyroidism and ophthalmopathy. The study's findings and limits: Most thyroid clonotypes that were expanded above 0.001 also turned up in blood. By a 13 V-J model, ophthalmopathy was set apart from stable hyperthyroidism.

Newly diagnosed hyperthyroidism, duration under 2 months, in patients aged 18 to 65. Clinical symptoms, serum thyroxine, TRAb, thyroid ultrasound and orbital computed tomography informed diagnoses. Worth noting for this clonotype: What it binds is unknown.

J lost 1 base, V lost 1 base, and 11 bases had no gene match. There are 18 residues in the CDR3. CDR1 SGHTA and CDR2 FQGNSA come from the germline V gene. The investigators amplified TCR beta CDR3 regions from RNA transcripts. HTBI primers were employed in a first-round RT-PCR of the TCR CDR3. Using its own MiXCR run on the multiplex PCR reads, TCRdb lists one record per CDR3 protein. The sample carries hundreds of thousands of distinct CDR3 sequences, approximately 19% recorded once. The sequencing input was blood. This TCR was sampled from a woman aged 50 to 65 with Graves' hyperthyroidism that later progressed to Graves' ophthalmopathy. The chain combines TRBV7-2 with TRBJ2-5; 8 positions agree with TRBD2. The CDR3 DNA reads as TGTGCCAGCAGCTTAGTAGTCGCGAGTACTAGCGGCCAAGAGACCCAGTACTTC. This encodes CASSLVVASTSGQETQYF.